The entry below gives a single T cell receptor beta chain sequence along with its context. V shed 6 bases, J shed 2 bases, and the junction held 10 bases outside the gene matches. CDR1 and CDR2 from the germline V gene are SQVTM and ANQGSEA. The CDR3 is 15 amino acids. The record originates from a study of blood T cell repertoires in COVID-19. Study-wide background: Samples representing acute and convalescent COVID-19 were sourced from the United States, Italy and Spain. Nucleic acid was either cDNA or gDNA, and it came from T cells, B-cell-depleted T cells, or PBMCs.

In the original processing: For nucleated cells, counts were estimated from reference gene primer amplification. Data came from immunoSEQ multiplex PCR; TCRdb stores just in-frame clones and leaves some out. V and J calls and clone size are copied from that table; D and trimming were computed from the DNA. The data contain about 36,000 clones, roughly 90% of them seen just once; the ten biggest clones take up 20% to 25%. The sequence derives from a man between 60 and 70 years old with acute or convalescent COVID-19. The chain combines TRBV29-1 with TRBJ1-2, with 9 bases identical to TRBD1. Sequenced material: peripheral blood. As DNA, the CDR3 is TGCAGCGTAGGGACAGGGTCAAGCGGAAACTATGGCTACACCTTC. Protein product: CSVGTGSSGNYGYTF.